This entry features one TCR beta chain sequence. This clone was observed a handful of times. The antigen it recognizes is unknown. Base-call qualities are not available, and no considerably larger clone is one nucleotide away. The sample belongs to a study of cytomegalovirus exposure and HLA in healthy donors (dated by TCRdb to about 2017). The study in broad terms: According to an earlier analysis of a few hundred of the donors, roughly 180 million T cells yielded 95 million to 140 million unique TCR beta sequences and approximately 300 Gb of sequence data. Among the roughly 410 genotyped donors, 75% to 90% belonged to the genetic ancestry cluster associated with self-reported Caucasian donors. To predict cytomegalovirus infection status, the study brought together high-throughput TCR immunosequencing, statistical association of individual TCRs with disease status, and machine learning. Alongside the repertoire data, information on donor age, sex, ethnicity and CMV serostatus was compiled. In a later analysis, previously published TCR beta repertoires from 670 or so donors were re-analyzed and high-resolution HLA genotyping was added so that TCR occurrence patterns could be studied. Both class I and class II loci were covered by HLA typing, at four-digit resolution. Approximately 300 gigabases of sequencing data and tens of millions of unique TCR sequences made up an early release that covered under 750 HLA-typed donors. The study aimed to test whether cataloging public T cell receptors could reveal signatures of past pathogen exposure. The later analysis used no new phenotypic data to find candidate immune exposures, relying instead on TCR beta sequences and their occurrence across donors. Besides the first cohort of hundreds of subjects, a separate validation cohort made up of over a hundred different subjects was used. An earlier analysis of fewer than 750 of the donors used high-throughput TCR beta sequencing to judge whether each TCR beta V gene segment behaved as functional or pseudogenic. Every repertoire in the discovery cohort had been generated on one and the same sequencing platform. Among some 410 genotyped donors of the cohort, an average of about 220,000 unique TCR beta nucleotide sequences was sequenced per donor, of which roughly 18% were non-productive. Several DR-DQ haplotypes were treated as single units for association and clustering because of strong linkage in the cohort. A later genetic analysis used genome-wide SNP genotypes for about 65% of the roughly 670 donors, treating that subset as a discovery cohort. The study used immunosequencing to profile the T cell repertoires of some 600 subjects and linked those repertoires to cytomegalovirus serostatus. The number of typed donors differed by locus: about 620-640 for A, B, C, DRB1 and DQB1; approximately 520 for DQA1; around 610 for DPA1; and around 470 for DPB1. General conclusions and limits of the study: Several of the top co-occurrence clusters appeared to be linked to parvovirus B19, influenza, CMV and Epstein-Barr virus, according to a later analysis. A later analysis found that HLA-associated TCR beta chains were more clonally expanded and had lower generation probabilities than equally common non-associated chains. Because some donors lacked HLA typing at each locus, the association tests relied only on the typed subset. Compared with the 666-donor mean, donors in an Asian-associated ancestry cluster had fewer N-insertions in productive TCRs, according to a later genetic analysis. According to the authors, the approach could potentially be generalized to other disease states and immunological phenotypes. Some IMGT-functional V segments, including TRBV6-2 and TRBV6-3, could not be distinguished by the 87-base-pair reads and were therefore excluded. In vitro tests confirmed that three of the cytomegalovirus-associated TCR beta chains recognize cytomegalovirus antigens. This cohort had only TCR beta chains sequenced, and the lack of alpha or paired-chain data limited which features could be detected. Most TCR sequences were observed very rarely across donors, whereas some public TCRs were present in many individuals. Cytomegalovirus status was reported to be diagnosed by the classifier with high specificity and sensitivity in both the original and validation cohorts. In a later analysis, the rate of TCR association differed among HLA loci, with DRB1 alleles having the most associated TCRs and HLA-C alleles having the fewest. Linkage disequilibrium might explain the correlated functional status among segregating V segments, but an unknown experimental factor could not be excluded. Roughly uniform sequencing depth across donors was assumed in presence/absence analyses, although this assumption may not hold. A total of 164 TCR beta chains were listed by the study as associated with cytomegalovirus. A later analysis associated 15,000 or so TCR beta sequences with specific HLA alleles at a false discovery rate of 0.05. A later analysis found that most CMV-associated TCR beta chains appeared HLA-restricted, with HLA associations seemingly driven largely by CMV exposure. A cluster of highly shared sequence variants was judged likely to represent a technical artifact of the sequencing pipeline. Because counts were too low, fewer than 20 rarely observed V segments, including chromosome 9 orphons, were excluded from the earlier analysis of some 590 of the donors. The only immune exposure information available for the cohort was CMV serostatus. Strong co-occurrence of HLA alleles, especially DR and DQ, made assigning TCR associations to individual alleles difficult. A further reported finding was that TCR beta sequences accurately predicted the HLA-A and HLA-B alleles for most subjects in the first cohort. In a later genetic analysis, a missense DCLRE1C variant was associated with V-gene and J-gene trimming of TCR beta chains, and the association was replicated in an independent cohort. In an earlier analysis of about 600 of the donors, most TCR beta V segments appeared in productive rearrangements about 87% or about 30% of the time, broadly matching IMGT annotations.

The cohort consisted of 600 to 750 healthy bone marrow donors. At the time of sampling, all cohort members were nominally healthy, though unrecorded immune exposures were likely present. The donor was CMV seronegative and was included in the group of several hundred seronegative cohort members. Every donor gave a peripheral blood sample, and the peripheral blood mononuclear cells from that sample were used for TCR beta sequencing. The Qiagen DNeasy Blood Extraction Kit was used to extract genomic DNA from the blood cell samples. Relative to germline, V is 2 bases shorter and J is 4 bases shorter, with 4 bases between their ends. As encoded in the germline V gene, CDR1 is SGHDT while CDR2 is YYEEEE. The CDR3 numbers 12 residues from cysteine through phenylalanine. The entry retains the CDR3 DNA only, 36 bases that are in frame from base 1. The library came from the immunoSEQ multiplex PCR assay. For the multiplex PCR, a mixture combining 60 forward primers for TCR Vbeta segments and 13 reverse primers for TCR Jbeta segments was used. The CDR3 region of rearranged TCR beta genes was amplified from genomic DNA by a multiplex PCR assay. The amplified TCR beta libraries were sequenced on the Illumina HiSeq System as 87-base-pair reads. On the authors' methods: A later analysis tallied 70 million to 100 million unique TCR beta chains across the 600 to 700 repertoires, and about 12 million of those chains were shared by two or more donors. Raw reads were error-corrected and collapsed into unique sequences by a nearest-neighbor algorithm in which closely related sequences were merged to remove PCR and sequencing errors. CDR3 sequences were aligned to IMGT reference sequences to assign V, D and J gene segments. For a sequence to be retained, at least a six-nucleotide match to both a V gene segment and a J gene segment was required. Rearrangements were called productive when the CDR3 lacked stop codons and stayed in frame with V and J; all others were non-productive. Following IMGT convention, CDR3 was defined as the stretch from the second conserved V-encoded cysteine up to the conserved J-encoded phenylalanine. Sequences without an unambiguous match to a single V gene segment were excluded from the earlier analysis of several hundred of the donors. An earlier analysis of over 450 of the donors classified V segments as functional when productive rearrangements were above 56.7% and as segregating when the standard deviation between donors was above 5%. A statistical classification framework was built to diagnose cytomegalovirus status from the catalog of TCR beta chain sequences. In a later analysis, TCR nucleotide sequences were compared against IMGT/GENE-DB human TR gene sequences so that V and J genes could be assigned. Using the TCRdist pipeline, a later analysis assigned CDR3 sequences along with most-parsimonious VDJ recombination scenarios. In a later analysis, each TCR beta chain was defined by its CDR3 amino acid sequence together with its V-gene family, and reads lacking a unique V-gene family were excluded. In a later analysis, 500 to 650 highly shared, low-generation-probability nucleotide sequences were removed to address suspected cross-contamination and a sequencing artifact. A later analysis calculated a clonal expansion index for each public chain from normalized within-repertoire ranks of inferred template counts. Generation probabilities in a later analysis came from a VDJ recombination model fitted to out-of-frame rearrangements, and those results were checked against IGoR. In a later analysis, TCR-TCR, TCR-HLA and TCR-CMV co-occurrence was scored with hypergeometric tests, and a repertoire-size bias correction was applied to TCR pairs. In a later analysis, false discovery rates were estimated by permuting HLA or CMV assignments 20 times. In a later analysis, co-occurring TCRs were grouped with DBSCAN, and TCRdist sequence similarity was added when clustering was performed within HLA-allele-positive subsets. For co-occurrence clustering, repertoires with fewer than 30,000 or more than 120,000 public chains were excluded, along with 5 or 6 repertoires with anomalous nucleotide sharing. The table comes from immuneACCESS by way of TCRdb, which keeps in-frame sequences with V and J called. Part of the clones is missing from these tables; in studies checked, under half for an unresolved V gene and the rest for unknown reasons. V, J and clone size were drawn from that table, and D and trimming were deduced from the DNA. For this sample there are under 80,000 clones; around 63% appear just once. In total, the top ten clones hold roughly 2.1% of the sample.

The V gene is TRBV5-6 and the J gene is TRBJ1-5; no D gene can be assigned with confidence. The TCR comes from a woman aged 25 to 39 in good health and CMV-seronegative. Sample: PBMCs. CDR3 reads: CASSFENQPQHF. In nucleotides, the sequence is TGTGCCAGCAGCTTTGAGAATCAGCCCCAGCATTTT.